The 26 T cell receptor beta chains listed next were all sequenced from one sample in a study of shared clonotypes between healthy human individuals. Libraries were prepared by immunoSEQ multiplex PCR; TCRdb keeps only in-frame clonotypes and omits some of them. The sample includes 2 million or so clones, roughly 95% of them seen just once. Sample: naive CD4+ T cells sorted from blood. Subset meaning: CD45RA+ positively selected. The receptors here all came from a young man in good health.

This clone was counted once. This chain joins TRBV7-8 and TRBJ1-2, with 8 bases that match TRBD1. The CDR3 is made up of 14 amino acids. The germline CDR1 and CDR2 sequences are SGHVS and FQNEAQ. The ends lost 3 bases at V and 4 bases at J; junction bases unmatched: 4. Here the CDR3 DNA reads TGTGCCAGCAGCTTCTCAGGGGGCGCCTATGGCTACACCTTC. It yields the protein CASSFSGGAYGYTF.

The gene calls are TRBV30 and TRBJ2-7; D ambiguous. Germline V gene lookup returns CDR1 GTSNPN and CDR2 SVGIG (reference sequence). V was shortened by 3 bases and J by 9 bases, with 18 bases between the two germline ends. The CDR3 runs 13 residues. CDR3 nucleotide sequence: TGTGCCTGGAGCAGCCAAGGGTTCTTGGGGCAGTACTTC. Translation: CAWSSQGFLGQYF.

The chain joins TRBV7-2 to TRBJ2-1; perhaps TRBD1 as D (5 bases). The CDR3 totals 13 residues. Trimming removed 5 bases at V and 7 bases at J, with 12 bases between. The germline CDR1 and CDR2 sequences are SGHTA and FQGNSA. CDR3: CASSRRGWNEQFF. DNA for the CDR3: TGTGCCAGCAGCCGAAGGGGATGGAATGAGCAGTTCTTC.

With respect to this clone: Other DNA sequences in this specimen translate into the identical CDR3. The chain couples TRBV19 to TRBJ2-7, with no clear D. Germline lookup yields CDR1 LNHDA and CDR2 SQIVND (reference sequence). The CDR3 runs 14 residues. The V end lost 4 bases, the J end lost 0 bases, and 10 bases lay between the germline ends. Here the CDR3 DNA reads TGTGCCAGTAGTAGGACGGTGAGCTCCTACGAGCAGTACTTC. Translating it yields CASSRTVSSYEQYF.

Points on this clone: The sample holds other DNA sequences that translate to the same CDR3. The chain combines TRBV5-4 with TRBJ2-3, with D uncertain. The CDR3 is 14 residues long. The germline V gene encodes CDR1 SGHNT and CDR2 YYREEE (reference sequence). V dropped 0 bases and J dropped 0 bases, with 5 bases sitting between them. This CDR3 is CASSLGGSTDTQYF. The CDR3 DNA is TGTGCCAGCAGCTTGGGGGGAAGCACAGATACGCAGTATTTT.

The genes are TRBV28 and TRBJ1-3; possible D gene TRBD1, 5 bases. The CDR3 is 16 residues long. V lost 5 bases and J 4 bases, leaving 18 bases between the germline ends. Germline V gene sequence: CDR1 MDHEN, CDR2 SYDVKM. CDR3 sequence reads: CASSKNRILGGNTIYF. The CDR3 bases are TGTGCCAGCAGTAAAAACAGGATTTTAGGGGGAAACACCATATATTTT.

This clone was seen just once. The chain is built from TRBV7-8 and TRBJ1-3; 7 bases agree with TRBD1. This CDR3 region has 13 residues. The junction had 5 bases not matched to a gene; V was cut back by 1 base and J by 11 bases. CDR1 is SGHVS, CDR2 FQNEAQ, per germline. CDR3 sequence reads: CASSLGGQFAIYF. For the CDR3, the DNA is TGTGCCAGCAGCTTAGGGGGACAGTTCGCCATATATTTT.

The rearrangement joins TRBV28 to TRBJ1-1, with D hard to call. The V end was cut by 7 bases, the J end by 3 bases, with 12 bases between. CDR1 is MDHEN and CDR2 is SYDVKM in the germline V gene. CDR3 length: 13 residues. The CDR3 coding sequence is TGTGCCAGCACCACTGACCGATACACTGAAGCTTTCTTT. The encoded protein is CASTTDRYTEAFF. The full variable domain, completed using reference TRBV28 and TRBJ1-1, is DVKVTQSSRYLVKRTGEKVFLECVQDMDHENMFWYRQDPGLGLRLIYFSYDVKMKEKGDIPEGYSVSREKKERFSLILESASTNQTSMYLCASTTDRYTEAFFGQGTRLTVV.

The genes are TRBV12-5 and TRBJ2-1; D may be TRBD2 (6 bases). This CDR3 comprises 17 residues. Trimming left V 5 bases short and J 2 bases short, with 19 bases between. CDR1 and CDR2 from the germline V gene are LGHNT and FRNRAP. The CDR3 region is CASGLTPGDPPYNEQFF. In nucleotides, the CDR3 is TGTGCTAGTGGTCTCACCCCGGGAGACCCCCCCTACAATGAGCAGTTCTTC.

The chain employs TRBV6-1 and TRBJ2-3, with 7 nucleotides matching TRBD2. In germline, CDR1 is MNHNS, CDR2 SASEGT. J lost 4 bases, V lost 7 bases, and 5 bases had no gene match. The CDR3 length is 13 residues. CDR3 amino acids: CASTGLRADTQYF. The DNA of the CDR3 is TGTGCCAGCACGGGACTACGAGCAGATACGCAGTATTTT.

The chain joins TRBV28 to TRBJ1-2, with 11 bases that match TRBD1. CDR3 length: 15 residues. V gave up 7 bases and J gave up 5 bases; unmatched junction bases: 9. CDR1 is MDHEN and CDR2 is SYDVKM in the germline V gene. The chain's CDR3 is CASNLPGTGGYGYTF. The CDR3 DNA sequence: TGTGCCAGCAATCTTCCCGGGACAGGGGGGTATGGCTACACCTTC.

V and J are TRBV10-1 and TRBJ2-3; D uncertain. CDR1 is WNHNN, CDR2 SYGVQD, per germline (reference sequence). V was cut by 0 bases and J by 12 bases, with 16 bases left in between. The CDR3 sequence is 14 residues long. In DNA, the CDR3 is TGCGCCAGCAGTGAGTCGTCGGGCTATTCCATACAGTATTTT. Its translation is CASSESSGYSIQYF.

This sequence joins TRBV18 and TRBJ2-1; the match to TRBD2 covers 7 bases. CDR3 length: 15 residues. The germline V gene has CDR1 KGHSH and CDR2 LQKENI. Trimming at V came to 2 bases and at J to 1 base, leaving 2 bases not matched to a gene. CDR3 nucleotides: TGTGCCAGCTCACCAGGGAGGGGATCCTACAATGAGCAGTTCTTC. Its protein is CASSPGRGSYNEQFF.

The chain employs TRBV9 and TRBJ2-1; no reliable D call. Germline CDR1 reads SGDLS; CDR2 reads YYNGEE. Trimming cost V 0 bases and J 10 bases, with 20 bases left between them. This CDR3 comprises 16 residues. In DNA form, the CDR3 reads TGTGCCAGCAGCGTAGGAGACACTGGTCGAGGATCCGAGCAGTTCTTC. Residues: CASSVGDTGRGSEQFF.

Details on this clone: In the same sample, other DNA sequences code for this CDR3. The chain employs TRBV2 and TRBJ1-1; no firm D call. With 6 bases removed from V and 2 bases from J, the gap between germline ends came to 10 bases. The CDR3 is 13 amino acids. From germline, CDR1 is SNHLY and CDR2 FYNNEI. The CDR3 DNA sequence: TGTGCCAGCAGCAAAGAAGCTAACACTGAAGCTTTCTTT. Protein: CASSKEANTEAFF.

This clone was detected only once. V and J are TRBV9 and TRBJ1-6; TRBD1 is a possible D gene (5 bases). The ends were cut back, 0 bases at V and 2 bases at J, with 9 bases in the middle. Germline assignment: CDR1 SGDLS and CDR2 YYNGEE. The CDR3 totals 16 residues. CDR3 in amino acids: CASSVEGVTYNSPLHF. The CDR3 DNA reads TGTGCCAGCAGCGTAGAAGGGGTGACCTATAATTCACCCCTCCACTTT.

The CDR3 region has the DNA TGTGCCAGCAGCCTTATGGAGGCCACCGGGGAGCTGTTTTTT. Translation: CASSLMEATGELFF. This rearrangement joins TRBV7-2 to TRBJ2-2; possibly TRBD2 for D (5 bases). The V end lost 5 bases, the J end lost 4 bases, and 11 bases lay between the germline ends. CDR1 is SGHTA and CDR2 is FQGNSA in the germline V gene. CDR3 length: 14 residues.

Comment on this clone: Other DNA sequences from this sample encode an identical CDR3 as well. The rearrangement joins TRBV9 to TRBJ1-1, with D hard to call. The CDR3 length is 14 residues. The V end was cut by 0 bases, the J end by 0 bases, with 6 bases between. Germline V lookup: CDR1 SGDLS, CDR2 YYNGEE. DNA for the CDR3: TGTGCCAGCAGCGTAGCGGGGATGAACACTGAAGCTTTCTTT. It specifies CASSVAGMNTEAFF. The variable domain in full, with the rest retrieved from reference TRBV9 and TRBJ1-1, is DSGVTQTPKHLITATGQRVTLRCSPRSGDLSVYWYQQSLDQGLQFLIQYYNGEERAKGNILERFSAQQFPDLHSELNLSSLELGDSALYFCASSVAGMNTEAFFGQGTRLTVV.

The chain carries TRBV6-1 and TRBJ2-5, with a weak D call TRBD1 (5 bases). The CDR3 has 14 residues. V lost 1 base to trimming and J lost 3 bases, with 9 bases between them. Germline V gene lookup returns CDR1 MNHNS and CDR2 SASEGT. CDR3 protein: CASSEVGREETQYF. CDR3 coding DNA: TGTGCCAGCAGTGAAGTCGGCAGGGAAGAGACCCAGTACTTC.

This clone has more than one count but fewer than ten. The rearrangement links TRBV5-1 to TRBJ1-6, with TRBD1 matching over 8 bases. Germline V gives CDR1 SGHRS, CDR2 YFSETQ. V was pared by 0 bases and J by 8 bases, with 10 bases of the junction left unmatched. CDR3 length equals 17 residues. CDR3 sequence: CASSLGGQGSPHSPLHF. CDR3 in DNA: TGCGCCAGCAGCTTGGGAGGACAGGGATCCCCCCATTCACCCCTCCACTTT. Based on the CDR3 plus reference TRBV5-1 and TRBJ1-6, the full variable domain is KAGVTQTPRYLIKTRGQQVTLSCSPISGHRSVSWYQQTPGQGLQFLFEYFSETQRNKGNFPGRFSGRQFSNSRSEMNVSTLELGDSALYLCASSLGGQGSPHSPLHFGNGTRLTVT.

A word on this clone: The sample holds other DNA sequences that translate to the same CDR3. The chain uses TRBV9 and TRBJ1-4; a possible D gene is TRBD1 (6 bases). Germline CDR1 and CDR2: SGDLS and YYNGEE. CDR3 size: 15 residues. V lost 0 bases, J lost 0 bases, and 6 bases lay in between. The CDR3 region has the DNA TGTGCCAGCAGCGTAGGGACAGCAACTAATGAAAAACTGTTTTTT. Residues: CASSVGTATNEKLFF.

The chain carries TRBV6-1 and TRBJ1-2; TRBD1 is a possible D gene (6 bases). The germline gives CDR1 MNHNS, CDR2 SASEGT. This CDR3 region has 13 residues. V was cut by 6 bases and J by 3 bases, with 11 bases left in between. The CDR3 DNA sequence: TGTGCCAGCAGCGACAGGATCTACTATGGCTACACCTTC. This encodes CASSDRIYYGYTF.

This rearrangement joins TRBV11-2 to TRBJ1-1; no clear D. Between the trimmed V and J ends, which lost 4 bases and 4 bases, there was a span of 10 bases. Germline CDR1 and CDR2: SGHAT and FQNNGV. This CDR3 has 13 residues. CDR3 sequence: CASSSVDTTEAFF. CDR3 nucleotides: TGTGCCAGCAGCTCGGTAGATACCACTGAAGCTTTCTTT.

The chain carries TRBV7-9 and TRBJ2-4; 11 bases line up with TRBD2. V lost 7 bases to trimming and J lost 0 bases; unmatched junction nucleotides: 5. In germline, CDR1 is SEHNR, CDR2 FQNEAQ (reference sequence). CDR3 size: 16 residues. This CDR3 is CASTSGLAGAKNIQYF. The CDR3 coding sequence is TGTGCCAGCACCTCCGGACTAGCGGGAGCCAAAAACATTCAGTACTTC.

The chain uses TRBV10-3 and TRBJ2-7; 11 bases map to TRBD2. Germline V CDR1 and CDR2: ENHRY, SYGVKD. This CDR3 has 14 amino acids. The V gene end was trimmed by 7 bases and the J gene end by 6 bases; junction bases not matched to a gene: 8. The CDR3 reads CAIKTSGENGEQYF. For the CDR3, the DNA is TGTGCCATCAAGACTAGCGGGGAAAATGGCGAGCAGTACTTC.

The gene calls are TRBV5-4 and TRBJ2-2, with TRBD2 matching over 7 bases. Germline CDR1 is SGHNT and CDR2 is YYREEE (reference sequence). The CDR3 runs to 15 residues. V shed 1 base and J 6 bases; nucleotides not matched to a gene: 6. The CDR3 nucleotides are TGTGCCAGCAGCTTGCAAACTAGCGTCTCCGGGGAGCTGTTTTTT. Protein sequence: CASSLQTSVSGELFF. The whole variable domain, remainder taken from reference TRBV5-4 and TRBJ2-2, is ETGVTQSPTHLIKTRGQQVTLRCSSQSGHNTVSWYQQALGQGPQFIFQYYREEENGRGNFPPRFSGLQFPNYSSELNVNALELDDSALYLCASSLQTSVSGELFFGEGSRLTVL.